The 11 T cell receptor beta chains listed next were all sequenced from one sample in a study of T cell responses to AZD1222 COVID-19 vaccine. The repertoire was sequenced with immunoSEQ multiplex PCR; TCRdb's copy has only in-frame clones and lacks some. The repertoire holds about 70,000 clones, with roughly 85% as singletons. Sequencing was performed on peripheral blood, taken 28 days after the second AZD1222 dose. The source of these receptors is an adult who received the AZD1222 COVID-19 vaccine.

The rearrangement links TRBV5-1 to TRBJ2-1; 11 positions match TRBD2. The germline V gene has CDR1 SGHRS and CDR2 YFSETQ. This CDR3 is 16 amino acids long. With 0 bases clipped from V and 5 bases from J, the junction kept 4 bases outside the gene matches. As DNA, the CDR3 is TGCGCCAGCAGCTTGGGGGGGACTAGCGGAAACAATGAGCAGTTCTTC. It translates to CASSLGGTSGNNEQFF.

The V and J genes are TRBV7-9 and TRBJ2-2; TRBD2 matches at 11 bases. The CDR3 covers 15 residues. CDR1 is SEHNR, CDR2 FQNEAQ, per germline (reference sequence). The trim removed 9 bases at V and 2 bases at J, leaving 5 bases unmatched. CDR3 region: CAREGLAGNTGELFF. CDR3 sequence (DNA): TGTGCCAGGGAAGGACTAGCGGGTAACACCGGGGAGCTGTTTTTT.

The chain employs TRBV15 and TRBJ2-3; 7 nucleotides line up with TRBD2. CDR1 LNHNV and CDR2 YYDKDF come from the germline V gene (reference sequence). The CDR3 covers 16 residues. J gave up 5 bases and V 1 base, and 9 bases lay outside the gene matches. CDR3 in DNA: TGTGCCACCAGCAGAGTGTGGACTAGTTATGTAGATACGCAGTATTTT. Protein product: CATSRVWTSYVDTQYF.

The chain recombines TRBV2 with TRBJ1-1; tentatively, D is TRBD1 (6 bases). V lost 0 bases, J lost 6 bases, and 20 bases lay in between. CDR1 and CDR2 (germline): SNHLY, FYNNEI. This CDR3 comprises 17 residues. The chain's CDR3 is CASSEALRSNRDSEAFF. In DNA, the CDR3 is TGTGCCAGCAGTGAAGCGCTTCGATCAAACAGGGACTCTGAAGCTTTCTTT.

V usage is TRBV6-1 and J usage is TRBJ1-5; a weak D match, TRBD1 (5 bases). The V gene lost 2 bases and the J gene lost 7 bases, with 12 bases spanning the gap. This CDR3 is 14 amino acids long. Germline V gives CDR1 MNHNS, CDR2 SASEGT. DNA of the CDR3: TGTGCCAGCAGTGAATCGGGGGAGTGGCAGCCCCAGCATTTT. It translates to CASSESGEWQPQHF.

This clone is a singleton in its sample. The rearrangement links TRBV6-5 to TRBJ2-7, with 12 bases identical to TRBD2. Per germline, CDR1 MNHEY and CDR2 SVGAGI. The CDR3 has 15 amino acids. The V segment lost 2 bases and the J segment 4 bases; nucleotides outside the gene matches: 3. CDR3 bases: TGTGCCAGCAGTTACGTCGGGACTAGCGGGTACGAGCAGTACTTC. Translated, it gives CASSYVGTSGYEQYF.

The chain joins TRBV19 to TRBJ1-3, with a weak D call TRBD1 (6 bases). The germline CDR1 and CDR2 sequences are LNHDA and SQIVND (reference sequence). The CDR3 has 19 residues. Trimming cost V 0 bases and J 1 base, with 19 bases left between them. CDR3 sequence (DNA): TGTGCCAGTAGTATAGACACTCCCCCACGGGGGGCTTCTGGAAACACCATATATTTT. It codes for CASSIDTPPRGASGNTIYF.

This clone was seen once. The CDR3 DNA is TGTGCCACGGTGAGGGAACAGAATGCCGGCTACACCTTC. Protein: CATVREQNAGYTF. The V and J genes are TRBV6-5 and TRBJ1-2; D is uncertain. Trimming left V 10 bases short and J 8 bases short, with 20 bases between. Germline V lookup: CDR1 MNHEY, CDR2 SVGAGI. This CDR3 region has 13 residues.

Written as DNA, the CDR3 is TGTGCCAGTACCCACATTGCGGGGCAATTTGAAGCTTTCTTT. As protein: CASTHIAGQFEAFF. The chain combines TRBV19 with TRBJ1-1; TRBD1 might be the D (5 bases). Germline-derived CDR1 and CDR2 are LNHDA and SQIVND (reference sequence). Trimming removed 7 bases from V and 7 bases from J, with 19 bases in between. The length of the CDR3 is 14 residues.

This chain uses TRBV30 with TRBJ2-1; D might be TRBD2 (5 bases). This CDR3 comprises 12 residues. Germline assignment: CDR1 GTSNPN and CDR2 SVGIG (reference sequence). V lost 2 bases and J 8 bases, leaving 10 bases between the germline ends. The CDR3, as DNA: TGTGCCTGGAGTATTCGGCGGGATGAGCAGTTCTTC. Protein sequence: CAWSIRRDEQFF.

This chain connects TRBV11-2 to TRBJ2-7; 8 positions match TRBD1. Trimming cost V 4 bases and J 2 bases; bases outside gene matches: 7. From germline, CDR1 is SGHAT and CDR2 FQNNGV. This CDR3 contains 15 residues. In nucleotides, the CDR3 is TGTGCCAGCAGCTCACCCGGGACAGGAGCCTACGAGCAGTACTTC. This sequence encodes CASSSPGTGAYEQYF.